The 29 T cell receptor beta chains given below trace back to one sample, sequenced in a study of Graves' ophthalmopathy and Graves' hyperthyroidism. RNA served as the template for amplifying TCR beta CDR3 regions. HTBI-primed first-round RT-PCR preceded second-round multiplex PCR. TCRdb re-called the multiplex PCR reads through MiXCR, storing one row per CDR3 protein. The profile shows hundreds of thousands of distinct CDR3 sequences, about 41% of them singletons. The sequenced material came from peripheral blood. All receptors derive from an adult man with Graves' ophthalmopathy.

The V gene is TRBV7-9, the J gene TRBJ2-7; D may correspond to TRBD1 or TRBD2 (5 bases each). V was clipped by 5 bases and J by 6 bases, with 20 bases between them. Germline CDR1 is SEHNR and CDR2 is FQNEAQ (reference sequence). The length of the CDR3 is 15 residues. DNA of the CDR3: TGTGCCAGCAGCCCCCGGACAACCGGGGTCGGCGAGCAGTACTTC. Its translation is CASSPRTTGVGEQYF.

Ten or more counts support this clonotype. The J gene is TRBJ1-1, the V gene TRBV7-9; D unclear. The CDR3 contains 14 residues. Germline values: CDR1 SEHNR, CDR2 FQNEAQ (reference sequence). V lost 5 bases and J 1 base, leaving 11 bases between the germline ends. The DNA of the CDR3 is TGTGCCAGCAGCCCCCACACGGGGAACACTGAAGCTTTCTTT. Its protein product is CASSPHTGNTEAFF.

V and J are TRBV6-6 and TRBJ1-4; D unclear. The CDR3 covers 14 residues. Germline V gene sequence: CDR1 MNHNY, CDR2 SVGAGI (reference sequence). The V and J ends lost 6 bases and 5 bases respectively, with 13 bases between them. The CDR3 sequence: CASRPGPRNEKLFF. The CDR3 DNA reads TGTGCCAGCAGGCCCGGACCTCGGAATGAAAAACTGTTTTTT.

This clonotype has just a few counts. This rearrangement joins TRBV20-1 to TRBJ2-7, with D unclear. The CDR3 is 12 residues long. Germline V lookup: CDR1 DFQATT, CDR2 SNEGSKA (reference sequence). V lost 6 bases, J lost 1 base, and 10 bases lay in between. CDR3 nucleotide sequence: TGCAGTGCCATACAGAGATCCTACGAGCAGTACTTC. Translation: CSAIQRSYEQYF.

This clonotype has at least ten counts. The chain couples TRBV10-3 to TRBJ1-1, with TRBD1 matching over 7 bases. Germline V CDR1 and CDR2: ENHRY, SYGVKD. CDR3 length: 14 amino acids. The junction had 4 bases not matched to a gene; V was cut back by 6 bases and J by 0 bases. CDR3 nucleotide sequence: TGTGCCATCAGGGGTGACAGGGTGAACACTGAAGCTTTCTTT. Amino acids: CAIRGDRVNTEAFF.

This rearrangement joins TRBV9 to TRBJ1-2, with D perhaps TRBD1 (5 bases). This CDR3 region has 13 residues. The V end was cut by 1 base, the J end by 7 bases, with 11 bases between. Germline assignment: CDR1 SGDLS and CDR2 YYNGEE. As DNA, the CDR3 is TGTGCCAGCAGCGTATATGGGGGGGGTGGCTACACCTTC. Protein product: CASSVYGGGGYTF.

J is TRBJ2-7 and V is TRBV2; perhaps TRBD1 as D (5 bases). V was pared by 6 bases and J by 4 bases, with 13 bases between. The V gene's germline CDR1 is SNHLY and CDR2 FYNNEI. CDR3 length equals 13 residues. The CDR3 here is CASRSAGSYEQYF. CDR3 in DNA: TGTGCCAGCAGATCGGCAGGGTCTTACGAGCAGTACTTC.

The CDR3 here is CASSYYSNTEAFF. As DNA, the CDR3 is TGTGCCAGCAGTTACTACTCTAACACTGAAGCTTTCTTT. J is TRBJ1-1 and V is TRBV6-2 or TRBV6-3, with no clear D. The germline V gene encodes CDR1 MNHEY and CDR2 SVGEGT. Between the trimmed V and J ends, which lost 1 base and 2 bases, there was a span of 5 bases. This CDR3 is 13 amino acids long.

V usage is TRBV20-1 and J usage is TRBJ1-2; tentative D call: TRBD1 (5 bases). Looked up from germline, CDR1 is DFQATT and CDR2 is SNEGSKA (reference sequence). The length of the CDR3 is 11 residues. Trimming removed 5 bases at V and 8 bases at J, with 12 bases between. For the CDR3, the DNA is TGCAGTGCTCGGGCAGGGAAGGGCTACACCTTC. Its protein product is CSARAGKGYTF.

This sequence joins TRBV7-2 and TRBJ1-4, with D perhaps TRBD1 (5 bases). V lost 4 bases, J lost 5 bases, and 14 bases lay in between. Germline V gene lookup returns CDR1 SGHTA and CDR2 FQGNSA. This CDR3 has 15 amino acids. CDR3 protein: CASSSGPSYNEKLFF. The CDR3 DNA reads as TGTGCCAGCAGCTCGGGACCGAGCTACAATGAAAAACTGTTTTTT. Variable domain in full (rest from reference TRBV7-2 and TRBJ1-4): GAGVSQSPSNKVTEKGKDVELRCDPISGHTALYWYRQSLGQGLEFLIYFQGNSAPDKSGLPSDRFSAERTGGSVSTLTIQRTQQEDSAVYLCASSSGPSYNEKLFFGSGTQLSVL.

This clonotype was recorded at least ten times. The rearrangement links TRBV19 to TRBJ2-7, with 7 bases identical to TRBD2. This CDR3 has 13 residues. Germline V gene data show CDR1 as LNHDA and CDR2 as SQIVND (reference sequence). The trim removed 4 bases at V and 7 bases at J, leaving 7 bases unmatched. The CDR3 here is CASSRASGIEQYF. CDR3 DNA sequence: TGTGCCAGTAGTAGAGCCAGCGGGATTGAGCAGTACTTC.

The chain uses TRBV7-2 and TRBJ2-3; maybe TRBD2 (6 bases). The CDR3 contains 14 residues. V gave up 1 base and J gave up 4 bases, with 9 bases separating them. Germline CDR1 reads SGHTA; CDR2 reads FQGNSA. The CDR3 sequence: CASSLEGGSDTQYF. The CDR3, as DNA: TGTGCCAGCAGCTTAGAGGGAGGCTCAGATACGCAGTATTTT.

Only a few counts were recorded for this clonotype. The CDR3 sequence is CASSTYRGPYEQYF. The CDR3 nucleotides read TGTGCCAGCAGTACATACAGGGGCCCCTACGAGCAGTACTTC. The chain couples TRBV6-5 to TRBJ2-7, with 7 bases matching TRBD1. The CDR3 contains 14 residues. Germline CDR1 and CDR2: MNHEY and SVGAGI. V lost 5 bases to trimming and J lost 2 bases; unmatched junction nucleotides: 6.

This clonotype was seen many times. The chain links TRBV5-1 to TRBJ1-5, with 7 nucleotides matching TRBD1. This CDR3 is 14 amino acids long. V shed 0 bases, J shed 6 bases, and the junction held 3 bases outside the gene matches. CDR1 SGHRS and CDR2 YFSETQ come from the germline V gene. The CDR3 nucleotides read TGCGCCAGCAGCTTGGAGCAGGGGGGTCAGCCCCAGCATTTT. The encoded protein is CASSLEQGGQPQHF.

Many counts were recorded for this clonotype. The J gene is TRBJ1-1, the V gene TRBV12-3 or TRBV12-4; D not certain. This CDR3 is 12 amino acids long. V was pared by 10 bases and J by 0 bases, with 9 bases between. The CDR3 spells CATGRLNTEAFF. The CDR3 DNA sequence: TGTGCCACCGGGCGCCTGAACACTGAAGCTTTCTTT.

In its sample, this clonotype was seen a few times. This CDR3 is CASSQGLAESYEQYF. The DNA for the CDR3 is TGTGCCAGCAGCCAGGGACTAGCGGAATCCTACGAGCAGTACTTC. V is TRBV11-2 and J is TRBJ2-7, with 11 bases that match TRBD2. V lost 5 bases, J lost 1 base, and 4 bases stayed unmatched. The germline V gene encodes CDR1 SGHAT and CDR2 FQNNGV. The CDR3 has 15 residues.

This clonotype has ten or more counts. The V and J genes are TRBV2 and TRBJ1-2, with 10 bases identical to TRBD1. The CDR3 is 14 residues long. From germline, CDR1 is SNHLY and CDR2 FYNNEI. V gave up 6 bases and J gave up 4 bases; unmatched junction bases: 5. The CDR3: CASSGQGGVYGYTF. CDR3 sequence (DNA): TGTGCCAGCAGCGGACAGGGGGGTGTCTATGGCTACACCTTC.

The chain links TRBV30 to TRBJ1-3; no clear D. The CDR3 contains 13 residues. Trimming stripped 4 bases from V and 2 bases from J, with 9 bases between. The germline CDR1 and CDR2 sequences are GTSNPN and SVGIG (reference sequence). The CDR3 is CAWTGLPGNTIYF. The CDR3 nucleotides are TGTGCCTGGACTGGGCTCCCTGGAAACACCATATATTTT.

The chain uses TRBV28 and TRBJ2-7, with D unresolved. Germline V gene data show CDR1 as MDHEN and CDR2 as SYDVKM. The CDR3 contains 11 residues. V was cut by 5 bases and J by 3 bases, with 5 bases left in between. For the CDR3, the DNA is TGTGCCAGCAGTATGGACTACGAGCAGTACTTC. Translating it yields CASSMDYEQYF.

V usage is TRBV29-1 and J usage is TRBJ2-7; 7 nucleotides match TRBD2. The germline V gene has CDR1 SQVTM and CDR2 ANQGSEA. The length of the CDR3 is 13 residues. V lost 8 bases and J lost 0; bases outside the gene matches: 7. CDR3 in DNA: TGCAGCTTGGGAGGGGCGTTCTCCTACGAGCAGTACTTC. Translated: CSLGGAFSYEQYF.

A note on this clonotype: Relative to the germline gene, one junction end is altered; a read error may explain this. This chain connects TRBV9 to TRBJ1-2; tentative D call: TRBD1 (5 bases). Germline-derived CDR1 and CDR2 are SGDLS and YYNGEE. The CDR3 loop spans 16 amino acids. The CDR3 loop reads CASSLAPYDRNYGYTF. As DNA, the CDR3 is TGCGCCAGCAGCTTGGCCCCATACGACAGAAACTATGGCTACACCTTC.

The table lists this clonotype with a count of one. A clone one base away is much larger, so this may be a read error. The chain links TRBV2 to TRBJ1-1; TRBD1 matches at 7 bases. CDR3 length equals 15 residues. Germline V gene lookup returns CDR1 SNHLY and CDR2 FYNNEI. CDR3 sequence: CTSSQRQGSVTEAFF. The CDR3 region has the DNA TGTACCAGCAGTCAAAGACAGGGTAGCGTCACTGAAGCTTTCTTT.

In this sample, this clonotype turned up a few times. V and J are TRBV30 and TRBJ2-5; D unclear. Trimming left V 1 base short and J 5 bases short, with 14 bases between. The germline gives CDR1 GTSNPN, CDR2 SVGIG (reference sequence). This CDR3 is built from 14 residues. The CDR3, as DNA: TGTGCCTGGAGTGGGCAGGAGACAAGGGAGACCCAGTACTTC. Amino acids: CAWSGQETRETQYF.

This clonotype was recorded a few times. CDR3: CASSLGQGRGGQPQHF. The CDR3 DNA reads as TGTGCCAGCAGCTTAGGTCAGGGCAGGGGGGGTCAGCCCCAGCATTTT. V and J are TRBV7-9 and TRBJ1-5; 7 nucleotides agree with TRBD1. After removal of 1 base from V and 6 bases from J, the junction contained 9 bases not matched to a gene. Germline V gene lookup returns CDR1 SEHNR and CDR2 FQNEAQ (reference sequence). This CDR3 has 16 amino acids.

This clonotype appeared many times. This chain uses TRBV6-1 with TRBJ2-5, with D tentatively TRBD2 (8 bases). From germline, CDR1 is MNHNS and CDR2 SASEGT. V shed 1 base and J shed 4 bases, with 19 bases lying between them. The CDR3 is 17 amino acids. The CDR3: CASSEVRSGGGRETQYF. CDR3 in DNA: TGTGCCAGCAGTGAAGTCCGATCGGGAGGGGGCAGAGAGACCCAGTACTTC.

This clonotype was seen many times. V usage is TRBV7-9 and J usage is TRBJ1-6, with 7 bases lining up with TRBD1. V lost 5 bases to trimming and J lost 10 bases; unmatched junction nucleotides: 14. This CDR3 has 16 residues. Germline V gene sequence: CDR1 SEHNR, CDR2 FQNEAQ (reference sequence). CDR3 sequence (DNA): TGTGCCAGCAGCCGGCTATGGGACAGTGGAGGGTCACCCCTCCACTTT. As protein: CASSRLWDSGGSPLHF.

This clonotype was counted many times. The chain carries TRBV5-1 and TRBJ2-7; D gene uncertain. Germline values: CDR1 SGHRS, CDR2 YFSETQ. The CDR3 contains 15 residues. V lost 0 bases and J 7 bases, leaving 17 bases between the germline ends. Here the CDR3 reads CASSLALPPSREQYF. CDR3 DNA sequence: TGCGCCAGCAGCTTGGCTTTACCTCCTTCGAGGGAGCAGTACTTC.

V and J are TRBV9 and TRBJ2-3; 8 nucleotides line up with TRBD2. Germline trimming cut 3 bases from V and 1 base from J; bases unmatched to any gene: 7. This CDR3 has 16 amino acids. The germline gives CDR1 SGDLS, CDR2 YYNGEE. CDR3 sequence (DNA): TGTGCCAGCAGCGCTGGAGCGGGAGTGGGCACAGATACGCAGTATTTT. Protein product: CASSAGAGVGTDTQYF.

About this clonotype: A clone one base away is much larger, so this may be a read error. This chain connects TRBV5-6 to TRBJ1-3, with D possibly TRBD1 on 5 matching bases. The CDR3 covers 14 residues. CDR1 and CDR2 (germline): SGHDT, YYEEEE. The CDR3 nucleotides read TGTGCCAGCAGCTTCAGGGTGGGTGGAAACCCCATATATTTT. Encoded protein: CASSFRVGGNPIYF.